This T cell receptor (beta chain) was identified during a study of response to subunit inactivated influenza vaccine. TCRdb re-analysed the RT-PCR reads in MiXCR, keeping a single row per CDR3 protein. The repertoire has more than 400,000 distinct CDR3 sequences, approximately 11% of them found once; the top ten carry approximately 12%. The germline V gene encodes CDR1 MNHNS and CDR2 SASEGT. V gave up 6 bases and J gave up 1 base, with 13 bases separating them. CDR3 length: 15 amino acids. Points from the study as a whole: That few new T cells are recruited by each seasonal influenza vaccination was the authors' suggestion.

This clonotype came up a few times. Its matching antigen is unknown. The chain recombines TRBV6-1 with TRBJ1-5; maybe TRBD1 (6 bases). Sequenced here: PBMCs from blood, sampled 40 to 50 days after vaccination. The origin of this receptor is a man aged 50 to 60 who received an inactivated influenza vaccine. CDR3 residues: CASRQTGMSNQPQHF. In DNA form, the CDR3 reads TGTGCCAGCAGGCAAACAGGGATGAGCAATCAGCCCCAGCATTTT.